This is a list of T cell receptor beta chains from one sample in a study of regulatory T cells in long-lasting Graves disease. Each CDR3 protein is one row after TCRdb ran MiXCR on the multiplex PCR reads. Of roughly 400,000 distinct CDR3 sequences in the sample, roughly 20% were seen once. Sequences were derived from peripheral blood mononuclear cells (PBMCs), sampled when the disease was refractory, from a patient treated with antithyroid drugs. These receptors originate from a female donor with Graves disease. The CDR3 runs from the conserved cysteine through the conserved F or W. A D gene is named only where the DNA matches it firmly. The size entry is marked missing in some rows and otherwise reads once, few, many or a size class.

j_gene,d_gene,v_gene,abundance,CDR3nt,CDR3aa
TRBJ2-7,TRBD1,TRBV2,many,TGTGCCAGCAGTCTTGACAGGGTCCCCTCCTACGAGCAGTACTTC,CASSLDRVPSYEQYF
TRBJ1-2,.,TRBV12-3/TRBV12-4,many,TGTGCCAGCAGTCCATCGAGAGGAACCTATGGCTACACCTTC,CASSPSRGTYGYTF
TRBJ2-5,.,TRBV6-2/TRBV6-3,many,TGTGCCAGCAGGGCCGGCGGACCGACATCCCAGTACTTC,CASRAGGPTSQYF
TRBJ2-7,.,TRBV13,many,TGTGCCAGCAGCTCCGCCGGCCGTGGCGGATCCTACGAGCAGTACTTC,CASSSAGRGGSYEQYF
TRBJ2-1,TRBD2,TRBV20-1,.,TGCAGTGCTAGGACTAGCGGGTCAAGCTCCTACAATGAGCAGTTCTTC,CSARTSGSSSYNEQFF
TRBJ1-1,.,TRBV3-1,few,TGTGCCAGCAGCCAAGAACCAGGGAAAGCTTTCTTT,CASSQEPGKAFF
TRBJ1-6,.,TRBV29-1,.,TGCAGCGAAGGGGGTCGTTCACCCCTCCACTTT,CSEGGRSPLHF
TRBJ2-7,.,TRBV20-1,many,TGCAGTGCCAAAGCGGGCGGAAGCTCCTACGAGCAGTACTTC,CSAKAGGSSYEQYF
TRBJ1-3,.,TRBV4-3,few,TGCGCCAGCAGCGGGGTTTCCAACACCATATATTTT,CASSGVSNTIYF
TRBJ1-5,TRBD1,TRBV19,few,TGTGCCAGTAGTACGACAGGGATGAGCAATCAGCCCCAGCATTTT,CASSTTGMSNQPQHF
TRBJ1-1,.,TRBV2,many,TGTGCCAGCATGGGGGAACGGAACACTGAAGCTTTCTTT,CASMGERNTEAFF
TRBJ1-1,.,TRBV12-3/TRBV12-4,many,TGTGCCAGCAGTTTCAGTATACGGAACACTGAAGCTTTCTTT,CASSFSIRNTEAFF
TRBJ2-7,.,TRBV28,many,TGTGCCAGCAGCCCGCTATCTCGGGAGTTCTACGAGCAGTACTTC,CASSPLSREFYEQYF
TRBJ2-5,.,TRBV29-1,many,TGCAGCGTTGAAGTGGGAGGAGAGTACCAAGAGACCCAGTACTTC,CSVEVGGEYQETQYF
TRBJ2-7,TRBD2,TRBV28,many,TGTGCCAGCAGTTTATGGGGAGGGATCTCCTACGAGCAGTACTTC,CASSLWGGISYEQYF
TRBJ2-7,.,TRBV12-3/TRBV12-4,many,TGTGCCAGCAGTTCGACATTGGGGCTCTCCTACGAGCAGTACTTC,CASSSTLGLSYEQYF
TRBJ1-2,.,TRBV27,many,TGTGCCAGCAGTTTAGACTGTAGGGGCTACACCTTC,CASSLDCRGYTF
TRBJ1-3,TRBD1,TRBV9,.,TGTGCCAGCAGCTTAGGACAGGATTACTCTGGAAACACCATATATTTT,CASSLGQDYSGNTIYF
TRBJ1-1,TRBD1,TRBV27,.,TGTGCCAGCAGTGGACGGACAGGGGAGAGGGGCACTGAAGCTTTCTTT,CASSGRTGERGTEAFF
TRBJ2-2,.,TRBV7-2,.,TGTGCCAGCAGCTTATTCGGGGGAACCGGGGAGCTGTTTTTT,CASSLFGGTGELFF
TRBJ1-2,TRBD1,TRBV19,many,TGTGCCAGTAGCACCCACTCCGGGACAGGGGGCTCTGGCTACACCTTC,CASSTHSGTGGSGYTF
TRBJ1-5,TRBD1,TRBV7-8,many,TGTGCCAGCAGCTTAGGACAGGGGGTAGATCAGCCCCAGCATTTT,CASSLGQGVDQPQHF
TRBJ2-1,TRBD2,TRBV20-1,once,TGCAGTGCGATACAACTAGCGGCCAAAGACAATGAGCAGTTCTTC,CSAIQLAAKDNEQFF
TRBJ2-2,.,TRBV11-2,.,TGTGCCAGCACAACACAGACTAGCACCGGGGAGCTGTTTTTT,CASTTQTSTGELFF
TRBJ2-7,TRBD2,TRBV6-1,.,TGTGCCAGCAGTGAACCCCCCGGGACTAGCGGGAGGGGCGAGCAGTACTTC,CASSEPPGTSGRGEQYF
TRBJ2-7,TRBD2,TRBV20-1,many,TGCAGTGCTGATCTAGGTGCGGGAGACGAGCAGTACTTC,CSADLGAGDEQYF
TRBJ2-4,TRBD2,TRBV11-2,.,TGTGCCAGCAGCCCGCGGGGGTTGGTAACCAAAAACATTCAGTACTTC,CASSPRGLVTKNIQYF
TRBJ1-3,.,TRBV28,many,TGTGCCAGCAGTTTAAGTTCTACCTCTGGAAACACCATATATTTT,CASSLSSTSGNTIYF
TRBJ1-3,TRBD1,TRBV5-1,once,TGCGCCAGCAGCTCCGACAGGGGAGCTGGAAACACCATATATTTT,CASSSDRGAGNTIYF
TRBJ2-2,.,TRBV28,many,TGTGCCAGCAGTAACCTGGGCCCCCCAACCGGGGAGCTGTTTTTT,CASSNLGPPTGELFF
TRBJ2-3,.,TRBV11-2,.,TGTGCCAGCAGCTTAGGTGTGGTGGACACAGATACGCAGTATTTT,CASSLGVVDTDTQYF
TRBJ2-1,TRBD2,TRBV7-9,.,TGTGCCAGCAGCTTGAATAGCGGGAGCGAGCTCTTC,CASSLNSGSELF
TRBJ1-2,.,TRBV6-5,few,TGTGCCAGCAGTTACTCAAATGTGGATGGCTACACCTTC,CASSYSNVDGYTF
TRBJ2-2,.,TRBV12-3/TRBV12-4,many,TGTGCCAGCAGACCCCAGACAGTCCGCGGGGAGCTGTTTTTT,CASRPQTVRGELFF
TRBJ2-7,TRBD2,TRBV3-1,.,TGTGCCAGCAGCCAAGTTCCTAGCGGGGAAAGCTCCTACGAGCAGTACTTC,CASSQVPSGESSYEQYF
TRBJ1-1,.,TRBV25-1,few,TGTGCCAGCAGTGGTGGTGAAGCTTTCTTT,CASSGGEAFF
TRBJ1-1,.,TRBV2,few,TGTGCCAGCATCCTGGGCGGGAGAGCTGAAGCTTTCTTT,CASILGGRAEAFF
TRBJ2-1,.,TRBV12-3/TRBV12-4,once,TGTGCCAGCCTGTCTCGCAATGAGCAGTTCTTC,CASLSRNEQFF
TRBJ2-5,TRBD1,TRBV4-3,.,TGCGCCAGCAGCCCATCACCCCAGGGGGCGGGAGAGACCCAGTACTTC,CASSPSPQGAGETQYF
TRBJ2-7,TRBD2,TRBV11-2,few,TGTGCCAGCAGCCCCCGGGGGGGCTTCGAAGAGCAGTACTTC,CASSPRGGFEEQYF